This passage covers 4 T cell receptor beta chains from one sample sequenced in a study of blood T cells in healthy people across ages. It was with a sample-barcoded 5' primer and a J-beta primer mix that a second PCR of about 7 to 12 cycles was run. Each CDR3 protein gets one entry after TCRdb re-called the 5' RACE reads with MiXCR. The sample lists around 1,500,000 distinct CDR3 sequences, roughly 30% occurring once. Source material: blood. The receptors were gathered from a woman in her thirties in good health.

The V and J genes are TRBV6-1 and TRBJ2-1; maybe TRBD1 (5 bases). V lost 3 bases, J lost 8 bases, and 14 bases lay in between. Per the germline V gene, CDR1 is MNHNS and CDR2 is SASEGT. The CDR3 totals 14 residues. CDR3 DNA: TGTGCCAGCAGTGAGCAGGGCACTTGGGATGAGCAGTTCTTC. Its translation: CASSEQGTWDEQFF.

V and J are TRBV5-1 and TRBJ1-1; 8 nucleotides align to TRBD1. The V gene end was trimmed by 4 bases and the J gene end by 4 bases; junction bases not matched to a gene: 3. This CDR3 contains 13 residues. Germline V gene sequence: CDR1 SGHRS, CDR2 YFSETQ. In nucleotides, the CDR3 is TGCGCCAGCAGCATCGACAGGGGCACTGAAGCTTTCTTT. Translating it yields CASSIDRGTEAFF.

V is TRBV7-9 and J is TRBJ2-5, with 7 positions matching TRBD1. Unmatched junction bases numbered 9, after V lost 5 bases and J lost 0 bases. CDR1 is SEHNR, CDR2 FQNEAQ, per germline (reference sequence). This CDR3 contains 16 residues. In DNA, the CDR3 is TGTGCCAGCAGCCACGGACAGGCTTTGTACCAAGAGACCCAGTACTTC. Its translation: CASSHGQALYQETQYF.

This clonotype was observed at least ten times. A junction boundary mismatches the germline segment, possibly from a read error. V and J are TRBV15 and TRBJ1-2; 11 nucleotides align to TRBD1. Germline V lookup: CDR1 LNHNV, CDR2 YYDKDF (reference sequence). CDR3 length equals 13 residues. In DNA form, the CDR3 reads TGTGCCACTAGCAAGCGGACAGGGGGCGGCTACACCTTC. Protein product: CATSKRTGGGYTF.